The 23 T cell receptor beta chains presented below share a single source sample, sequenced in a study of OX40 agonist ivuxolimab in advanced cancers. Produced via immunoSEQ multiplex PCR; TCRdb's table is partial and in-frame only. The table records fewer than 45,000 clones, over 75% of them present only once. The sample was CD4+ or CD8+ T cells sorted from blood, taken in a trial of the OX40 agonist ivuxolimab. These receptors were collected from an adult with an advanced solid tumor such as melanoma, head and neck, liver or kidney cancer.

This chain connects TRBV2 to TRBJ2-4; 7 bases map to TRBD1. Germline values: CDR1 SNHLY, CDR2 FYNNEI. The CDR3 runs to 13 residues. The J segment lost 6 bases and the V segment lost 6 bases, leaving 5 bases of the junction unmatched. CDR3 coding DNA: TGTGCCAGCAGCAGACAGGGCGGAAACATTCAGTACTTC. Protein: CASSRQGGNIQYF.

The V gene is TRBV10-1, the J gene TRBJ2-3; 10 bases are a match to TRBD2. There are 14 residues in the CDR3. Germline V CDR1 and CDR2: WNHNN, SYGVQD (reference sequence). J lost 3 bases, V lost 6 bases, and 3 bases had no gene match. The CDR3 loop reads CASSSGRATDTQYF. DNA for the CDR3: TGCGCCAGCAGCAGCGGGAGGGCGACAGATACGCAGTATTTT.

This chain uses TRBV18 with TRBJ1-5; the D gene is possibly TRBD1 (6 bases). V dropped 4 bases and J dropped 1 base, with 8 bases sitting between them. The CDR3 sequence is 14 residues long. CDR1 is KGHSH, CDR2 LQKENI, per germline. Written as DNA, the CDR3 is TGTGCCAGCTCACAAGACAGGAGCAATCAGCCCCAGCATTTT. As protein: CASSQDRSNQPQHF.

The chain recombines TRBV9 with TRBJ2-6, with 11 bases identical to TRBD1. Trimming removed 2 bases from V and 1 base from J; junction bases left unmatched: 8. There are 19 residues in the CDR3. Looked up from germline, CDR1 is SGDLS and CDR2 is YYNGEE. Written as DNA, the CDR3 is TGTGCCAGCAGCGTGGCCCTCGGGACAGGGGGTTCTGGGGCCAACGTCCTGACTTTC. The encoded protein is CASSVALGTGGSGANVLTF.

This chain joins TRBV7-3 and TRBJ2-1, with a possible D match to TRBD2 (5 bases). Germline-derived CDR1 and CDR2 are SGHTA and FQGTGA. V gave up 1 base and J gave up 6 bases, with 13 bases separating them. The CDR3 extends over 15 amino acids. The CDR3 DNA reads TGTGCCAGCAGCTTAAATGGGGAGTGGGGCAATGAGCAGTTCTTC. Protein sequence: CASSLNGEWGNEQFF.

This chain uses TRBV5-1 with TRBJ2-5; a weak D match, TRBD1 (6 bases). Judging by the DNA end, TRBJ2-7 fits better; the J call may be wrong. The V gene's germline CDR1 is SGHRS and CDR2 YFSETQ. The CDR3 sequence is 15 residues long. The CDR3 here is CASSLWAGDQYEQYF. CDR3 DNA sequence: TGCGCCAGCAGCTTGTGGGCAGGGGATCAATACGAGCAGTACTTC.

The V gene is TRBV5-1, the J gene TRBJ1-3; D perhaps matches TRBD1 (6 bases). This CDR3 is 16 amino acids long. Trimming removed 0 bases at V and 0 bases at J, with 10 bases between. Germline V gene lookup returns CDR1 SGHRS and CDR2 YFSETQ. The CDR3 protein is CASSLGQASSGNTIYF. CDR3 in DNA: TGCGCCAGCAGCTTGGGACAGGCGAGCTCTGGAAACACCATATATTTT.

This clone was recorded only once. CDR3 sequence: CAVQGTGNQPQHF. The CDR3 nucleotides read TGTGCCGTCCAGGGCACGGGCAATCAGCCCCAGCATTTT. The V gene is TRBV6-1, the J gene TRBJ1-5; a weak D match, TRBD1 (5 bases). CDR3 size: 13 residues. V was shortened by 11 bases and J by 2 bases, with 13 bases between the two germline ends. Germline V gene sequence: CDR1 MNHNS, CDR2 SASEGT.

This CDR3 is CATSRAHSGNTIYF. The CDR3 bases are TGTGCCACCAGCAGAGCTCACTCTGGAAACACCATATATTTT. This chain connects TRBV15 to TRBJ1-3; D uncertain. The CDR3 contains 14 residues. Trimming left V 1 base short and J 0 bases short, with 4 bases between. Germline lookup yields CDR1 LNHNV and CDR2 YYDKDF (reference sequence).

There are a few counts of this clone. This chain connects TRBV11-2 to TRBJ2-5; D call uncertain. Germline V gene data show CDR1 as SGHAT and CDR2 as FQNNGV. The V and J ends lost 1 base and 0 bases respectively, with 3 bases between them. This CDR3 contains 13 residues. The CDR3 DNA reads TGTGCCAGCAGCTTAGGGTACCAAGAGACCCAGTACTTC. Translating it yields CASSLGYQETQYF.

V usage is TRBV6-6 and J usage is TRBJ2-7; D possibly corresponds to TRBD1 (6 bases). V dropped 0 bases and J dropped 3 bases, with 9 bases sitting between them. From germline, CDR1 is MNHNY and CDR2 SVGAGI (reference sequence). The CDR3 length is 14 residues. For the CDR3, the DNA is TGTGCCAGCAGTTACTCCCTAGGGGGCTACGAGCAGTACTTC. It yields the protein CASSYSLGGYEQYF.

V usage is TRBV18 and J usage is TRBJ1-5; TRBD1 matches 7 bases. The CDR3 extends over 17 amino acids. Per germline, CDR1 KGHSH and CDR2 LQKENI. The junction had 5 bases not matched to a gene; V was cut back by 0 bases and J by 0 bases. The CDR3 coding sequence is TGTGCCAGCTCACCACCCCGGCAGGGGGATAGCAATCAGCCCCAGCATTTT. Encoded protein: CASSPPRQGDSNQPQHF.

V gene TRBV4-1 combines with J gene TRBJ2-5; 9 nucleotides line up with TRBD1. Trimming cost V 2 bases and J 2 bases; bases outside gene matches: 6. The CDR3 sequence is 16 residues long. Germline CDR1 is MGHRA and CDR2 is YSYEKL. The DNA of the CDR3 is TGCGCCAGCAGCCAACAGGACAGGGGAACTCAAGAGACCCAGTACTTC. Amino acid sequence: CASSQQDRGTQETQYF.

The gene calls are TRBV7-2 and TRBJ2-7; D may correspond to TRBD1 or TRBD2 (5 bases each). CDR1 and CDR2 (germline): SGHTA, FQGNSA. CDR3 length equals 14 residues. The ends were cut back, 5 bases at V and 0 bases at J, with 11 bases in the middle. DNA of the CDR3: TGTGCCAGCAGCCTGATCGGGGCCTCCTACGAGCAGTACTTC. This sequence encodes CASSLIGASYEQYF.

This chain joins TRBV5-1 and TRBJ1-4; a possible D gene is TRBD1 (6 bases). Germline assignment: CDR1 SGHRS and CDR2 YFSETQ. V dropped 4 bases and J dropped 4 bases, with 11 bases sitting between them. The CDR3 is made up of 14 amino acids. CDR3 amino acids: CASSPTGGNEKLFF. The CDR3 nucleotides read TGCGCCAGCAGCCCGACAGGAGGTAATGAAAAACTGTTTTTT.

J is TRBJ2-2 and V is TRBV7-2; D might be TRBD1 (6 bases). V was trimmed by 4 bases and J by 7 bases, leaving 19 bases between them. The CDR3 runs to 16 residues. CDR1 is SGHTA, CDR2 FQGNSA, per germline. CDR3 in DNA: TGTGCCAGCAGCTACCCAGGACAGTGGATGGGCGGGGAGCTGTTTTTT. Translation: CASSYPGQWMGGELFF.

The rearrangement links TRBV28 to TRBJ2-6; D possibly corresponds to TRBD1 (6 bases). Germline CDR1 and CDR2: MDHEN and SYDVKM. The CDR3 is made up of 15 amino acids. V was cut by 9 bases and J by 0 bases, with 12 bases left in between. The CDR3 is CASEKGGSGANVLTF. In nucleotides, the CDR3 is TGTGCCAGTGAAAAAGGGGGCTCTGGGGCCAACGTCCTGACTTTC.

The V call is TRBV27, the J call TRBJ1-4; 10 nucleotides align to TRBD1. Losses at the gene ends were 6 bases for V and 4 bases for J; bases not matched to a gene: 2. The V gene's germline CDR1 is MNHEY and CDR2 SMNVEV (reference sequence). The CDR3 totals 14 residues. The DNA of the CDR3 is TGTGCCAGCAGGGGACAGGGGAGTAATGAAAAACTGTTTTTT. Translating it yields CASRGQGSNEKLFF.

V usage is TRBV6-4 and J usage is TRBJ2-1; 10 bases map to TRBD2. CDR1 MRHNA and CDR2 SNTAGT come from the germline V gene. This CDR3 has 16 residues. With V trimmed by 4 bases and J by 7 bases, 10 bases remained unmatched. The CDR3 region has the DNA TGTGCCAGCAGTGTCCAAGCGGGAGGGATTGGAAATGAGCAGTTCTTC. Encoded protein: CASSVQAGGIGNEQFF.

The chain couples TRBV2 to TRBJ1-5; D gene uncertain. This CDR3 has 15 amino acids. The V end lost 7 bases, the J end lost 0 bases, and 13 bases lay between the germline ends. Germline-derived CDR1 and CDR2 are SNHLY and FYNNEI. CDR3 sequence reads: CASIGSGNSNQPQHF. The DNA for the CDR3 is TGTGCCAGCATCGGGTCTGGGAATAGCAATCAGCCCCAGCATTTT. The variable domain in full, with the rest retrieved from reference TRBV2 and TRBJ1-5, is EPEVTQTPSHQVTQMGQEVILRCVPISNHLYFYWYRQILGQKVEFLVSFYNNEISEKSEIFDDQFSVERPDGSNFTLKIRSTKLEDSAMYFCASIGSGNSNQPQHFGDGTRLSIL.

V and J are TRBV15 and TRBJ2-2; no clear D. V dropped 5 bases and J dropped 2 bases, with 9 bases sitting between them. The CDR3 length is 14 residues. Germline V gene sequence: CDR1 LNHNV, CDR2 YYDKDF (reference sequence). The CDR3 DNA reads as TGTGCCACCAGCGCAGCCTTCAACACCGGGGAGCTGTTTTTT. Amino acids: CATSAAFNTGELFF.

V gene TRBV18 combines with J gene TRBJ1-5; maybe TRBD1 (5 bases). V was trimmed by 1 base and J by 5 bases, leaving 6 bases between them. CDR1 is KGHSH, CDR2 LQKENI, per germline. The length of the CDR3 is 13 residues. CDR3 DNA: TGTGCCAGCTCACCACAGGGGTATCAGCCCCAGCATTTT. Translation gives CASSPQGYQPQHF.

This chain uses TRBV5-8 with TRBJ1-3, with 8 bases matching TRBD1. Germline V lookup: CDR1 SGHTS, CDR2 YDEGEE. The CDR3 runs 16 residues. J gave up 3 bases and V 2 bases, and 7 bases lay outside the gene matches. The CDR3 spells CASSFKGTGRGNTIYF. The CDR3 DNA reads TGTGCCAGCAGCTTTAAGGGGACAGGTCGTGGAAACACCATATATTTT. Full variable domain (outside the CDR3, taken from reference TRBV5-8 and TRBJ1-3): EAGVTQSPTHLIKTRGQQATLRCSPISGHTSVYWYQQALGLGLQFLLWYDEGEERNRGNFPPRFSGRQFPNYSSELNVNALELEDSALYLCASSFKGTGRGNTIYFGEGSWLTVV.